What follows describes a single T cell receptor beta chain. Its antigen remains unidentified. The sample belongs to a study of T cells in Graves' hyperthyroidism and ophthalmopathy. Study-level findings and limits: Within blood appeared most thyroid clonotypes that had expanded above 0.001. Researchers report that a 13 V-J model separated ophthalmopathy from stable hyperthyroidism.

The hyperthyroidism was newly diagnosed and had lasted under 2 months; the patients were aged 18 to 65. Trimming cost V 3 bases and J 3 bases; bases outside gene matches: 0. CDR1 is LNHDA, CDR2 SQIVND, per germline (reference sequence). This CDR3 is 14 amino acids long. It was RNA transcripts that yielded the amplified TCR beta CDR3 regions. First-round RT-PCR with HTBI primers amplified the TCR CDR3 region. TCRdb itself ran the multiplex PCR reads through MiXCR, one entry per CDR3 protein. The sample comprises about 540,000 distinct CDR3 sequences, about 43% of which are singletons, and 7.5% to 8.5% rests with the top ten.

The TCR originated in a woman in her late teens or twenties with Graves' hyperthyroidism. The V and J genes are TRBV19 and TRBJ2-5; 11 bases agree with TRBD2. The sequenced material came from peripheral blood or thyroid tissue (not recorded which). The CDR3 nucleotides are TGTGCCAGTAGTATGGGACTAGCGGAAGAGACCCAGTACTTC. Residues: CASSMGLAEETQYF. The complete variable domain, with remaining parts taken from reference TRBV19 and TRBJ2-5, reads DGGITQSPKYLFRKEGQNVTLSCEQNLNHDAMYWYRQDPGQGLRLIYYSQIVNDFQKGDIAEGYSVSREKKESFPLTVTSAQKNPTAFYLCASSMGLAEETQYFGPGTRLLVL.